A selection of T cell receptor beta chains follows, all from one sample in a study of blood T cell repertoires in COVID-19. This table comes from immunoSEQ multiplex PCR, and its TCRdb copy is limited to in-frame clones, with some not included. Of 30,000 to 40,000 clones listed, around 86% are singletons. Sequenced material: peripheral blood. The receptor source for this set is a man between 60 and 75 years old with active COVID-19. Both conserved end residues are trimmed from each CDR3. Each record gives: V gene, CDR3 protein.

>TRBV15
ATSRDPLTSGYNEQF
>TRBV30
AWSRGLNNQPQH
>TRBV19
ASSISSGRKVYGDTQY
>TRBV11-2
ASSLRTSGSAEQF
>TRBV4-2
ASSQDRANTQGQY
>TRBV7-9
ASSSPTSGHSTDTQY
>TRBV7-2
ASSLGGQLSGANVLT
>TRBV7-2
ASSLAYGSGYEQY
>TRBV25-1
ASSEGLALSTDTQY
>TRBV9
ASSVGDYNEQF
>TRBV3-1/TRBV3-2
ASSHWTGIYNYGYT
>TRBV6-4
ASSSGGDTQY
>TRBV14
ASSQEPRLAGGETGELF
>TRBV6-2/TRBV6-3
ASSHVDIGGELF
>TRBV5-4
ASSLRDRGGYGYT
>TRBV4-3
ASSQDWMGQPQH
>TRBV4-2
ASSQDTSGRYEQY
>TRBV30
AWRGSGSASGRSYNEQF